This T cell receptor beta chain was identified in a study of sequential checkpoint blockade in melanoma. Across the whole study: Arm A got nivolumab then ipilimumab; arm B the reverse, 1:1. Both treatment sequences were followed by maintenance nivolumab.

The CDR3 length is 17 residues. The J segment lost 4 bases and the V segment lost 1 base, leaving 7 bases of the junction unmatched. Germline V gene lookup returns CDR1 SGHVS and CDR2 FNYEAQ. Assay: immunoSEQ multiplex PCR; the TCRdb copy retains only in-frame clones and omits some. The sample comprises some 12,000 clones, roughly 79% of which are singletons, and about 57% rests with the top ten. Treatment in this sample: randomized to nivolumab then ipilimumab (arm A) or the reverse (arm B). No patient had prior DNA-damaging chemotherapy. From thawed PBMCs, live CD3+CD8+ cells negative for CD19 and CD56 were sorted.

The clonotype comes from a human donor with melanoma. V and J are TRBV7-6 and TRBJ1-6; the match to TRBD1 covers 7 bases. The sample was CD8+ T cells sorted from blood (inferred from file names), taken from a patient given nivolumab and ipilimumab in sequence. The CDR3 sequence: CASSLEGAGPYNSPLHF. Here the CDR3 DNA reads TGTGCCAGCAGCTTAGAGGGGGCAGGGCCATATAATTCACCCCTCCACTTT.